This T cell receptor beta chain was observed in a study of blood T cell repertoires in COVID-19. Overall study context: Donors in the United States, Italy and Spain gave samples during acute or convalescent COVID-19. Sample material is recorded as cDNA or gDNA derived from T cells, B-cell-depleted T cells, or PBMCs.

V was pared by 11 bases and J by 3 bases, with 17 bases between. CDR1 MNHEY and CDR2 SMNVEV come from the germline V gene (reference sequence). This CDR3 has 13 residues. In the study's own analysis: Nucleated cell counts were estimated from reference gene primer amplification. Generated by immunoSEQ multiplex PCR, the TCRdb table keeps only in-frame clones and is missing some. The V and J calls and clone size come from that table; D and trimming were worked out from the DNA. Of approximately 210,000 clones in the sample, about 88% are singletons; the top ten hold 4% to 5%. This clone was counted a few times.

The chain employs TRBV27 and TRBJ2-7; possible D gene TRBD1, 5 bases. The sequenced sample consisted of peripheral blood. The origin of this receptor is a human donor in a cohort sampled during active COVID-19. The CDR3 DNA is TGTGCCCCCCCCAAGCAGGGATGCTACGAGCAGTACTTC. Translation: CAPPKQGCYEQYF.